Below are 30 T cell receptor beta chains sequenced from a single sample in a study of T cell clones after liver transplantation. The repertoire was sequenced with immunoSEQ multiplex PCR; TCRdb's copy has only in-frame clones and lacks some. Counted here are under 90,000 clones, about four fifths occurring once; the ten biggest clones make up 0.55% to 0.75%. The sequencing used CD4+ T cells from blood, collected before liver transplant. These TCRs come from a human donor who received a liver transplant.

V is TRBV5-1 and J is TRBJ1-2, with 7 bases lining up with TRBD1. CDR1 SGHRS and CDR2 YFSETQ come from the germline V gene. Unmatched junction bases numbered 2, after V lost 4 bases and J lost 2 bases. CDR3 size: 13 residues. The DNA of the CDR3 is TGCGCCAGCAGCCCGGGACAGAACTATGGCTACACCTTC. Encoded protein: CASSPGQNYGYTF.

The chain links TRBV18 to TRBJ1-1, with D unresolved. Trimming took off 3 bases at V and 0 bases at J, with 11 bases between the two ends. Germline loops: CDR1 KGHSH, CDR2 LQKENI. The CDR3 runs 15 residues. CDR3 protein: CASSPTPGMNTEAFF. CDR3 bases: TGTGCCAGCTCACCGACCCCCGGGATGAACACTGAAGCTTTCTTT.

The chain has TRBV18 and TRBJ1-3; TRBD1 might be the D (5 bases). Per the germline V gene, CDR1 is KGHSH and CDR2 is LQKENI. The CDR3 contains 20 residues. Between the trimmed V and J ends, which lost 3 bases and 0 bases, there was a span of 24 bases. CDR3 loop: CASSPWGPGSPTSSGNTIYF. In nucleotides, the CDR3 is TGTGCCAGCTCACCGTGGGGCCCCGGATCTCCTACTAGCTCTGGAAACACCATATATTTT.

The genes are TRBV11-2 and TRBJ2-5; D might be TRBD2 (6 bases). This CDR3 has 14 residues. Germline V gene lookup returns CDR1 SGHAT and CDR2 FQNNGV. The V gene lost 0 bases and the J gene lost 5 bases, with 10 bases spanning the gap. The chain's CDR3 is CASSLDPAGETQYF. In DNA form, the CDR3 reads TGTGCCAGCAGCTTAGACCCCGCGGGGGAGACCCAGTACTTC. Based on the CDR3 plus reference TRBV11-2 and TRBJ2-5, the full variable domain is EAGVAQSPRYKIIEKRQSVAFWCNPISGHATLYWYQQILGQGPKLLIQFQNNGVVDDSQLPKDRFSAERLKGVDSTLKIQPAKLEDSAVYLCASSLDPAGETQYFGPGTRLLVL.

This chain uses TRBV4-3 with TRBJ2-7; D remains ambiguous. The germline V gene encodes CDR1 LGHNA and CDR2 YSLEER. V was cut by 0 bases and J by 4 bases, with 16 bases left in between. CDR3 size: 16 residues. CDR3 coding DNA: TGCGCCAGCAGCCAAGATAGGCGGTCTAGTCGGTACGAGCAGTACTTC. This codes for CASSQDRRSSRYEQYF.

The chain joins TRBV7-8 to TRBJ1-2; D is ambiguous. The CDR3 is made up of 15 amino acids. V was cut by 5 bases and J by 4 bases, with 17 bases left in between. Germline CDR1 reads SGHVS; CDR2 reads FQNEAQ. This chain's CDR3 is CASSPPGVQVYGYTF. As DNA, the CDR3 is TGTGCCAGCAGCCCCCCGGGAGTTCAAGTCTATGGCTACACCTTC. The full variable domain, completed using reference TRBV7-8 and TRBJ1-2, is GAGVSQSPRYKVAKRGQDVALRCDPISGHVSLFWYQQALGQGPEFLTYFQNEAQLDKSGLPSDRFFAERPEGSVSTLKIQRTQQEDSAVYLCASSPPGVQVYGYTFGSGTRLTVV.

The chain employs TRBV18 and TRBJ2-5; D remains unclear. This CDR3 is 11 amino acids long. V was pared by 2 bases and J by 4 bases, with 2 bases between. The V gene's germline CDR1 is KGHSH and CDR2 LQKENI. CDR3 loop: CASSPAETQYF. The CDR3 coding sequence is TGTGCCAGCTCACCAGCAGAGACCCAGTACTTC.

The chain is built from TRBV4-3 and TRBJ1-4; 7 bases agree with TRBD1. The V and J ends lost 0 bases and 7 bases, in that order; junction bases with no gene match: 17. This CDR3 region has 19 residues. Germline V gives CDR1 LGHNA, CDR2 YSLEER. CDR3 sequence: CASSQDRWLKGALGEKLFF. The CDR3 DNA follows: TGCGCCAGCAGCCAAGATCGGTGGTTGAAGGGGGCGCTTGGTGAAAAACTGTTTTTT.

The rearrangement links TRBV6-5 to TRBJ1-5; D may be TRBD1 (5 bases). The CDR3 consists of 13 residues. V lost 2 bases to trimming and J lost 6 bases, with 8 bases between them. Germline lookup yields CDR1 MNHEY and CDR2 SVGAGI. CDR3 sequence (DNA): TGTGCCAGCAGTTACGGGGGTAGTCAGCCCCAGCATTTT. Translating gives CASSYGGSQPQHF.

The chain uses TRBV5-1 and TRBJ2-7, with 8 bases identical to TRBD1. After removal of 0 bases from V and 4 bases from J, the junction contained 3 bases not matched to a gene. Germline V CDR1 and CDR2: SGHRS, YFSETQ. This CDR3 contains 14 residues. The CDR3 DNA reads as TGCGCCAGCAGCTTGGGTAACAGGGGGTACGAGCAGTACTTC. Its translation is CASSLGNRGYEQYF.

This chain connects TRBV4-1 to TRBJ1-2; no reliable D call. The CDR3 is made up of 15 amino acids. The V and J ends lost 6 bases and 1 base respectively, with 15 bases between them. Per germline, CDR1 MGHRA and CDR2 YSYEKL. The CDR3 here is CASRPTAAVNYGYTF. The CDR3 coding sequence is TGCGCCAGCAGACCTACAGCTGCGGTTAACTATGGCTACACCTTC.

The chain uses TRBV4-1 and TRBJ2-3; D remains ambiguous. The CDR3 spans 14 residues. V lost 4 bases and J 6 bases, leaving 14 bases between the germline ends. The germline V gene encodes CDR1 MGHRA and CDR2 YSYEKL. The CDR3 DNA follows: TGCGCCAGCAGCCTCGCCCTTGTCGGGGATACGCAGTATTTT. It specifies CASSLALVGDTQYF.

The chain employs TRBV5-1 and TRBJ2-3, with D unresolved. This CDR3 has 16 amino acids. The V gene's germline CDR1 is SGHRS and CDR2 YFSETQ. V was clipped by 0 bases and J by 3 bases, with 14 bases between them. The CDR3 protein is CASSLGVGMRTDTQYF. The CDR3 DNA reads TGCGCCAGCAGCTTGGGCGTAGGGATGAGGACAGATACGCAGTATTTT.

The J gene is TRBJ1-1, the V gene TRBV7-2; a possible D gene is TRBD1 (5 bases). The CDR3 runs 18 residues. V was pared by 2 bases and J by 1 base, with 20 bases between. Germline CDR1 SGHTA, CDR2 FQGNSA. CDR3 protein: CASSLSPLWAGRNTEAFF. CDR3 DNA sequence: TGTGCCAGCAGCTTATCCCCCCTCTGGGCAGGGAGGAACACTGAAGCTTTCTTT.

The V call is TRBV19, the J call TRBJ1-2; D unclear. This CDR3 has 13 residues. V gave up 8 bases and J gave up 0 bases, with 10 bases separating them. Germline CDR1 is LNHDA and CDR2 is SQIVND (reference sequence). In DNA form, the CDR3 reads TGTGCCAGTCGTAGAGGATCTAACTATGGCTACACCTTC. It translates to CASRRGSNYGYTF.

V is TRBV7-9 and J is TRBJ1-2, with 7 nucleotides matching TRBD1. This CDR3 is built from 14 residues. Unmatched junction bases numbered 7, after V lost 5 bases and J lost 4 bases. The germline gives CDR1 SEHNR, CDR2 FQNEAQ (reference sequence). CDR3 sequence reads: CASSAPTGIYGYTF. The CDR3 bases are TGTGCCAGCAGCGCCCCGACAGGGATCTATGGCTACACCTTC.

The rearrangement uses TRBV30 and TRBJ1-4; possible D gene TRBD1, 5 bases. CDR3 length: 13 residues. Germline CDR1 is GTSNPN and CDR2 is SVGIG (reference sequence). V was cut by 5 bases and J by 4 bases, with 11 bases left in between. CDR3: CAWDGGFNEKLFF. The CDR3 coding sequence is TGTGCCTGGGACGGGGGGTTTAATGAAAAACTGTTTTTT.

This chain connects TRBV5-1 to TRBJ2-1; the D call may be TRBD1 or TRBD2 (5 bases each). CDR3 length: 13 amino acids. V lost 4 bases, J lost 9 bases, and 14 bases lay in between. The germline V gene has CDR1 SGHRS and CDR2 YFSETQ. Here the CDR3 reads CASSIGAGTEQFF. The CDR3 DNA follows: TGCGCCAGCAGCATCGGAGCAGGGACTGAGCAGTTCTTC.

The rearrangement uses TRBV2 and TRBJ2-4, with 8 bases identical to TRBD1. After removal of 8 bases from V and 6 bases from J, the junction contained 9 bases not matched to a gene. Germline V gives CDR1 SNHLY, CDR2 FYNNEI. CDR3 length equals 14 residues. Written as DNA, the CDR3 is TGTGCCAGCTTACGGACAGGGCTCACAAACATTCAGTACTTC. Encoded protein: CASLRTGLTNIQYF. Filled out from reference TRBV2 and TRBJ2-4, the complete variable domain reads EPEVTQTPSHQVTQMGQEVILRCVPISNHLYFYWYRQILGQKVEFLVSFYNNEISEKSEIFDDQFSVERPDGSNFTLKIRSTKLEDSAMYFCASLRTGLTNIQYFGAGTRLSVL.

This clone was found a few times. This rearrangement joins TRBV5-1 to TRBJ1-4; D gene ambiguous. V was shortened by 4 bases and J by 4 bases, with 8 bases between the two germline ends. The CDR3 is 13 residues long. The germline gives CDR1 SGHRS, CDR2 YFSETQ. The CDR3 reads CASSGGDNEKLFF. The CDR3 coding sequence is TGCGCCAGCAGCGGCGGGGATAATGAAAAACTGTTTTTT.

The chain couples TRBV4-2 to TRBJ2-1, with 13 bases that match TRBD2. Germline V gene sequence: CDR1 LGHNA, CDR2 YNFKEQ. Trimming cost V 4 bases and J 4 bases; bases outside gene matches: 13. The CDR3 extends over 19 amino acids. DNA for the CDR3: TGTGCCAGCAGCCGTTCCGGGACTAGCGGGGATGGGGGATACAATGAGCAGTTCTTC. As protein: CASSRSGTSGDGGYNEQFF.

This chain uses TRBV28 with TRBJ2-5; 7 bases align to TRBD2. V was clipped by 7 bases and J by 0 bases; unmatched bases: 11. The CDR3 runs 16 residues. Per germline, CDR1 MDHEN and CDR2 SYDVKM. The CDR3 region is CASTIGGLLNQETQYF. Written as DNA, the CDR3 is TGTGCCAGCACCATCGGGGGACTACTGAACCAAGAGACCCAGTACTTC.

The chain is built from TRBV10-3 and TRBJ2-7; 9 bases map to TRBD2. CDR1 is ENHRY and CDR2 is SYGVKD in the germline V gene. The CDR3 extends over 14 amino acids. Germline trimming cut 1 base from V and 7 bases from J; bases unmatched to any gene: 5. The CDR3: CAISELAGGREQYF. CDR3 in DNA: TGTGCCATCAGTGAGTTGGCGGGAGGGCGAGAGCAGTACTTC.

The chain is built from TRBV10-3 and TRBJ2-7, with 11 positions matching TRBD2. After removal of 5 bases from V and 4 bases from J, the junction contained 7 bases not matched to a gene. The germline V gene encodes CDR1 ENHRY and CDR2 SYGVKD. The CDR3 has 15 amino acids. The CDR3 region has the DNA TGTGCCATCAGTAAATTGACTAGCGGGATATACGAGCAGTACTTC. Protein product: CAISKLTSGIYEQYF.

This rearrangement joins TRBV2 to TRBJ2-5; either TRBD1 or TRBD2 may fit D (5 bases each). The V end was cut by 0 bases, the J end by 3 bases, with 14 bases between. The germline gives CDR1 SNHLY, CDR2 FYNNEI. The CDR3 runs 16 residues. CDR3: CASSEAGTESEETQYF. DNA of the CDR3: TGTGCCAGCAGTGAAGCAGGGACGGAGTCTGAAGAGACCCAGTACTTC.

The V call is TRBV28, the J call TRBJ1-5; no clear D. Germline assignment: CDR1 MDHEN and CDR2 SYDVKM. V lost 5 bases to trimming and J lost 9 bases, with 17 bases between them. There are 14 residues in the CDR3. As DNA, the CDR3 is TGTGCCAGCAGTAGGACGGGCCATAATACGCCCCAGCATTTT. It yields the protein CASSRTGHNTPQHF.

V and J are TRBV14 and TRBJ2-7, with 7 bases aligning to TRBD1. Germline trimming cut 4 bases from V and 5 bases from J; bases unmatched to any gene: 5. The CDR3 covers 13 residues. Germline CDR1 is SGHDN and CDR2 is FVKESK. CDR3 DNA sequence: TGTGCCAGCAGCCGATGGACAGGCCACGAGCAGTACTTC. As protein: CASSRWTGHEQYF.

The chain combines TRBV19 with TRBJ2-1; D gene unclear. Germline CDR1 is LNHDA and CDR2 is SQIVND (reference sequence). This CDR3 spans 14 amino acids. V shed 6 bases and J shed 1 base, with 10 bases lying between them. The CDR3 sequence is CASRNIGSYNEQFF. The CDR3 region has the DNA TGTGCCAGTAGAAATATCGGGTCCTACAATGAGCAGTTCTTC.

This rearrangement joins TRBV19 to TRBJ1-5; unclear D gene. Per germline, CDR1 LNHDA and CDR2 SQIVND (reference sequence). The CDR3 runs 15 residues. V was shortened by 3 bases and J by 1 base, with 10 bases between the two germline ends. CDR3 amino acids: CASSIFADSNQPQHF. The CDR3 nucleotides are TGTGCCAGTAGTATTTTCGCAGACAGCAATCAGCCCCAGCATTTT.

In this sample, this clone turned up a few times. The chain combines TRBV11-2 with TRBJ2-7, with D possibly TRBD1 on 5 matching bases. The CDR3 sequence is 12 residues long. Trimming pared 5 bases from V and 1 base from J, leaving 6 bases between. CDR1 is SGHAT, CDR2 FQNNGV, per germline. The CDR3 bases are TGTGCCAGCAGCCGACAGTCCTACGAGCAGTACTTC. This codes for CASSRQSYEQYF.